A single TCR beta chain is shown here with its context. The source of the sample is a study of blood T cell repertoires in COVID-19. At the level of the study: PBMCs, B-cell-depleted T cells, or T cells provided the cDNA or gDNA that made up the material.

Method: immunoSEQ multiplex PCR; TCRdb's copy keeps in-frame clones and lacks some. In the table there are approximately 350,000 clones, roughly 87% of which are singletons. Study members were between about 18 and 100 years old and lived in approximately 25 US regions. This CDR3 spans 14 amino acids. Per germline, CDR1 KGHDR and CDR2 SFDVKD. V shed 9 bases, J shed 0 bases, and the junction held 6 bases outside the gene matches. Source material: PBMCs or T cells enriched from blood (not recorded which). The sequence came from a woman aged 50 to 60 who had recovered from COVID-19. The chain links TRBV24-1 to TRBJ2-7; 8 bases are shared with TRBD1. This CDR3 reads CATPLTGGSYEQYF. CDR3 in DNA: TGTGCCACCCCGTTAACAGGGGGCTCCTACGAGCAGTACTTC.